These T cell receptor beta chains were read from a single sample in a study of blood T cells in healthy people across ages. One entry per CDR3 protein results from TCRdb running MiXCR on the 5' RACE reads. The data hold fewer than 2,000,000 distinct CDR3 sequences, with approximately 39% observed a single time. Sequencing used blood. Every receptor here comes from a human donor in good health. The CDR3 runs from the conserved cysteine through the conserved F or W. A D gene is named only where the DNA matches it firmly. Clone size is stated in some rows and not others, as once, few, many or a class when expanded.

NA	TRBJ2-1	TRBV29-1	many	CSAPSTEHSINEQFF	TGCAGCGCCCCCTCGACAGAACATTCTATCAATGAGCAGTTCTTC
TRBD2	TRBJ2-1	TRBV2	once	CASSELAGRHNEQFF	TGTGCCAGCAGTGAACTAGCGGGGAGACACAATGAGCAGTTCTTC
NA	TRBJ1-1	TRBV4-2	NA	CASSQEQGEVAFF	TGTGCCAGCAGCCAAGAGCAGGGCGAAGTGGCTTTCTTT
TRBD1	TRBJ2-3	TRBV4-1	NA	CASSLIPRQGAADTQYF	TGCGCCAGCAGCCTTATCCCACGACAGGGGGCCGCAGATACGCAGTATTTT
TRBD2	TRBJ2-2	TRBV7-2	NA	CASRAGTSVTGELFF	TGTGCCAGCAGGGCCGGGACTAGCGTTACCGGGGAGCTGTTTTTT
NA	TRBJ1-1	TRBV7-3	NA	CASSFRQSGGAFF	TGTGCCAGCAGCTTCCGGCAATCAGGAGGAGCTTTCTTT
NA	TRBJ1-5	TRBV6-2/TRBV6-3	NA	CASENGGGEPQHF	TGTGCCAGCGAGAATGGGGGCGGAGAACCCCAGCATTTT
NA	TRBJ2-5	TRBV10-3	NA	CAISGGGFQETQYF	TGTGCCATCAGCGGAGGAGGATTCCAAGAGACCCAGTACTTC
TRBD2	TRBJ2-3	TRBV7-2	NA	CASRPEVASGADTQYF	TGTGCCAGCAGACCCGAAGTGGCTAGCGGTGCAGATACGCAGTATTTT
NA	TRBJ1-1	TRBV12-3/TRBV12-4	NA	CASSFRWGVHTEAFF	TGTGCCAGCAGTTTCCGCTGGGGGGTGCACACTGAAGCTTTCTTT
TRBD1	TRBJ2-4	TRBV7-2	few	CASSFPPRTGRNIQYF	TGTGCCAGCAGCTTCCCCCCCCGGACAGGGAGAAACATTCAGTACTTC
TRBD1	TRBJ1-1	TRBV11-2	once	CASSYARDRASEAFF	TGTGCCAGCAGCTACGCCCGGGACAGGGCCTCTGAAGCTTTCTTT
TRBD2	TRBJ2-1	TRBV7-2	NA	CASSAGGLAGGDEQFF	TGTGCCAGCAGCGCCGGGGGACTAGCGGGGGGCGACGAGCAGTTCTTC
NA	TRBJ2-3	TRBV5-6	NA	CASNRRGGTDTQYF	TGTGCCAGTAATCGGCGGGGAGGCACAGATACGCAGTATTTT
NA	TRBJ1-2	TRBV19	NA	CASSKGHGYGYTF	TGTGCCAGTAGTAAGGGACACGGCTATGGCTACACCTTC
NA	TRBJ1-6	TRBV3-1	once	CASSQVTGAYSPLHF	TGTGCCAGCAGCCAAGTTACGGGGGCGTATTCACCCCTCCACTTT
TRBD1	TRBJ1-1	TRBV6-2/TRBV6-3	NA	CASSGPDRVSTEAFF	TGTGCCAGCAGTGGCCCGGACAGGGTGAGCACTGAAGCTTTCTTT
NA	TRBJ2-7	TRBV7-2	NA	CASSLAVLLDEQYF	TGTGCCAGCAGCTTAGCCGTGCTTTTAGACGAGCAGTACTTC
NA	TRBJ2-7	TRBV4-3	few	CASSQVFGPSSYEQYF	TGCGCCAGCAGCCAAGTATTCGGGCCGAGCTCCTACGAGCAGTACTTC
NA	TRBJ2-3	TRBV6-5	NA	CASSYSGQDTQYF	TGTGCCAGCAGTTACTCCGGTCAAGATACGCAGTATTTT
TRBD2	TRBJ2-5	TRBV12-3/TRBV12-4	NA	CASSLEEASGGETQYF	TGTGCCAGCAGTTTGGAAGAGGCTAGCGGGGGAGAGACCCAGTACTTC
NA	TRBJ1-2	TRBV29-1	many	CSVVTNYGYTF	TGCAGCGTTGTCACAAACTATGGCTACACCTTC
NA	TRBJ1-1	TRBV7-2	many	CASSLEITTEAFF	TGTGCCAGCAGCTTAGAGATCACCACTGAAGCTTTCTTT
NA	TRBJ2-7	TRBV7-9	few	CASGLVAGEQYF	TGTGCCAGCGGCTTAGTGGCGGGGGAGCAGTACTTC
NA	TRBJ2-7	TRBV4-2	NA	CASSQADGYSYEQYF	TGTGCCAGCAGCCAAGCGGACGGATACTCCTACGAGCAGTACTTC
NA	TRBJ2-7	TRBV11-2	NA	CASSFSVAGPNEQYF	TGTGCCAGCAGCTTCTCAGTGGCAGGACCCAACGAGCAGTACTTC
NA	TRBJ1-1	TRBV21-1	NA	CASSRPDRGRPEAFF	TGTGCCAGCAGCAGGCCCGACAGGGGGCGGCCGGAAGCTTTCTTT
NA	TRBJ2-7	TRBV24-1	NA	CATAEGPYEQYF	TGTGCCACCGCGGAGGGCCCCTACGAGCAGTACTTC
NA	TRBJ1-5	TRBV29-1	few	CSVRVTGRNQPQHF	TGCAGCGTGCGGGTAACAGGGCGGAATCAGCCCCAGCATTTT
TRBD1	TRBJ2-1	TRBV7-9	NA	CASSLTGVVYNEQFF	TGTGCCAGCAGCTTAACAGGGGTGGTCTACAATGAGCAGTTCTTC
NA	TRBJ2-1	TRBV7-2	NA	CASRTQGFGEQFF	TGTGCCAGCAGAACACAGGGTTTCGGCGAGCAGTTCTTC
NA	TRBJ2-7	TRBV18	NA	CASSPGGSHYEQYF	TGTGCCAGCTCACCTGGGGGCTCTCACTACGAGCAGTACTTC
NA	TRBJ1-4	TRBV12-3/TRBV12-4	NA	CASTPSRTNEKLFF	TGTGCCAGCACCCCGTCTAGGACTAATGAAAAACTGTTTTTT
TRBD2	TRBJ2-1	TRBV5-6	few	CASSLAAGVIEQFF	TGTGCCAGCAGCTTGGCAGCGGGGGTGATTGAGCAGTTCTTC
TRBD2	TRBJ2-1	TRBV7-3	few	CASAGTSGGSEQFF	TGTGCCAGCGCCGGGACTAGCGGGGGGAGTGAGCAGTTCTTC
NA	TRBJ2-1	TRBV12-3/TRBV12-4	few	CASSHRTAYEQFF	TGTGCCAGCAGCCACCGGACAGCTTACGAGCAGTTCTTC
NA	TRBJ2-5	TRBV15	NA	CATSRLTLHYF	TGTGCCACCAGCAGATTGACTTTGCACTACTTC
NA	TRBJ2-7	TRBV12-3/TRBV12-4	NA	CASRLHGGYEQYF	TGTGCCAGCAGACTCCACGGGGGCTACGAGCAGTACTTC
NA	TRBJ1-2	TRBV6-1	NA	CASSVGGVDYGYTF	TGTGCCAGCAGTGTGGGGGGGGTCGACTATGGCTACACCTTC
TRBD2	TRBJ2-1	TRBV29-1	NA	CSVEGSGADYEQFF	TGCAGCGTTGAGGGTAGCGGGGCCGACTACGAGCAGTTCTTC
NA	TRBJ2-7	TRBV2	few	CATTPGVWEQYF	TGTGCCACCACCCCAGGGGTATGGGAGCAGTACTTC
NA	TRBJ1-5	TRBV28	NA	CASTRGGISNQPQHF	TGTGCCAGCACCCGAGGAGGGATCAGCAATCAGCCCCAGCATTTT
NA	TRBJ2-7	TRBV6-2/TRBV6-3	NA	CASSYGRASYEQYF	TGTGCCAGCAGTTACGGCCGGGCTTCCTACGAGCAGTACTTC
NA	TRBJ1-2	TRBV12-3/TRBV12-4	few	CASSFQNAYGYTF	TGTGCCAGCAGTTTTCAGAATGCCTATGGCTACACCTTC
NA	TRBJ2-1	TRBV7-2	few	CASSLAYAGANEQFF	TGTGCCAGCAGCTTAGCGTATGCAGGGGCGAATGAGCAGTTCTTC
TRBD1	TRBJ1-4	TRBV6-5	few	CASSPSGQPGRGLFF	TGTGCCAGCAGCCCCTCGGGACAGCCTGGCCGAGGGCTGTTTTTT
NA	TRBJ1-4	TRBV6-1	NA	CASTENQGGGLRNEKLFF	TGTGCCAGCACTGAAAACCAAGGGGGTGGCTTGCGGAATGAAAAACTGTTTTTT
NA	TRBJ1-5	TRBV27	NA	CASSGGILQPQHF	TGTGCCAGCAGTGGGGGGATTTTGCAGCCCCAGCATTTT
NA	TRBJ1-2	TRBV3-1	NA	CASSQDMGFGYTF	TGTGCCAGCAGCCAAGACATGGGGTTTGGCTACACCTTC
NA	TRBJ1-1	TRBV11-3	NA	CASSLDQEGLNTEAFF	TGTGCCAGCAGCTTAGATCAGGAGGGCCTGAACACTGAAGCTTTCTTT
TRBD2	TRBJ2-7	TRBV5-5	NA	CASSLYRGVGEQYF	TGTGCCAGCAGCTTGTACCGGGGGGTAGGCGAGCAGTACTTC